These 9 T cell receptor beta chains originate from one sample sequenced in a study of spatial heterogeneity in lung cancer. Time point given: sample taken at primary tumor resection. From the 5' RACE reads, TCRdb called clonotypes with MiXCR, one entry per CDR3 protein. Of approximately 92,000 distinct CDR3 sequences listed, 10% to 15% were seen once; the top ten hold 35% to 45%. Sequenced here: PBMCs, sampled at surgery. The receptors were sampled from a male donor with early-stage non-small cell lung cancer.

This clonotype was seen repeatedly, ten times or more. V usage is TRBV28 and J usage is TRBJ2-4; no firm D call. Germline CDR1 is MDHEN and CDR2 is SYDVKM. V lost 4 bases, J lost 2 bases, and 12 bases lay in between. The CDR3 has 15 residues. Written as DNA, the CDR3 is TGTGCCAGCAGTTCAGCTCGGGTCCCCAAAAACATTCAGTACTTC. Its protein is CASSSARVPKNIQYF.

This clonotype was detected many times. The gene calls are TRBV6-2 or TRBV6-3 and TRBJ1-5; 12 bases map to TRBD1. This CDR3 is built from 14 residues. The V gene end was trimmed by 8 bases and the J gene end by 5 bases; junction bases not matched to a gene: 4. Per germline, CDR1 MNHEY and CDR2 SVGEGT. CDR3 sequence: CASRGTGGHQPQHF. The CDR3 DNA reads TGTGCCAGCCGAGGGACAGGGGGCCATCAGCCCCAGCATTTT.

Within the sample, this clonotype is large. J is TRBJ2-2 and V is TRBV7-9; D is perhaps TRBD2 (5 bases). This CDR3 has 16 residues. V lost 1 base, J lost 1 base, and 10 bases lay in between. Germline loops: CDR1 SEHNR, CDR2 FQNEAQ (reference sequence). Here the CDR3 reads CASSLGVGGNTGELFF. As DNA, the CDR3 is TGTGCCAGCAGCTTAGGGGTTGGAGGGAACACCGGGGAGCTGTTTTTT.

CDR3 sequence (DNA): TGCAGTGCTAGGAGGGGACTAGCGGAATCCTACAATGAGCAGTTCTTC. Translating gives CSARRGLAESYNEQFF. The rearrangement joins TRBV20-1 to TRBJ2-1, with 11 bases fitting TRBD2. V shed 3 bases and J 1 base; nucleotides not matched to a gene: 5. The V gene's germline CDR1 is DFQATT and CDR2 SNEGSKA (reference sequence). The CDR3 has 16 residues.

This clonotype was detected a few times. V is TRBV28 and J is TRBJ1-2; D gene ambiguous. The V and J ends lost 3 bases and 4 bases respectively, with 15 bases between them. The CDR3 consists of 15 residues. Per germline, CDR1 MDHEN and CDR2 SYDVKM. The CDR3 sequence is CASSFIGQSGYGYTF. For the CDR3, the DNA is TGTGCCAGCAGTTTTATCGGGCAATCCGGCTATGGCTACACCTTC.

This clonotype was seen many times. The genes are TRBV7-2 and TRBJ1-2, with D perhaps matching TRBD1 (5 bases). The CDR3 has 14 residues. Germline V CDR1 and CDR2: SGHTA, FQGNSA. V was pared by 8 bases and J by 4 bases, with 17 bases between. Here the CDR3 DNA reads TGTGCCAGCGCAGGTCAGGGAGAATCCTATGGCTACACCTTC. Translated: CASAGQGESYGYTF. Supplemented by reference TRBV7-2 and TRBJ1-2, the full variable domain reads GAGVSQSPSNKVTEKGKDVELRCDPISGHTALYWYRQSLGQGLEFLIYFQGNSAPDKSGLPSDRFSAERTGGSVSTLTIQRTQQEDSAVYLCASAGQGESYGYTFGSGTRLTVV.

The J gene is TRBJ2-5, the V gene TRBV5-1, with D maybe TRBD2 (5 bases). V gave up 5 bases and J gave up 5 bases, with 16 bases separating them. Germline V gene sequence: CDR1 SGHRS, CDR2 YFSETQ. The CDR3 has 14 amino acids. The CDR3 DNA is TGCGCCAGCAGGGAGACTACAACTTGGGAGACCCAGTACTTC. This codes for CASRETTTWETQYF. The whole variable domain, remainder taken from reference TRBV5-1 and TRBJ2-5, is KAGVTQTPRYLIKTRGQQVTLSCSPISGHRSVSWYQQTPGQGLQFLFEYFSETQRNKGNFPGRFSGRQFSNSRSEMNVSTLELGDSALYLCASRETTTWETQYFGPGTRLLVL.

This sequence joins TRBV21-1 and TRBJ2-1; TRBD1, the D gene given by the table, was not confirmed from the DNA. TRBV21-1 is shown as a pseudogene. The CDR3 runs 20 residues. The CDR3 bases are TGTGCCAGGCGGGACACGGGACAGGGGAGGCGTGTGGGCTCCTACAATGAGCAGTTCTTC. This sequence encodes CARRDTGQGRRVGSYNEQFF.

Notes on this clonotype: At one end the junction does not follow the germline gene, possibly because of a read error. The genes are TRBV24-1 and TRBJ2-1, with D hard to call. This CDR3 region has 11 residues. In germline, CDR1 is KGHDR, CDR2 SFDVKD. CDR3 in DNA: TGTGCCGCCAGTGATGGCGATGAGCAGTTCTTC. Translating it yields CAASDGDEQFF.